These 15 T cell receptor beta chains share one sample of origin, sequenced in a study of memory CD4+ T cells and cytomegalovirus serostatus. Data came from immunoSEQ multiplex PCR; TCRdb stores just in-frame clones and leaves some out. The sample contains around 60,000 clones, 70% to 80% of which appear only once. The sort gate was single viable CD3+CD4+CD8-CD45RO+ cells for memory CD4+ T cells. Material for sequencing was memory CD4+ T cells from blood. The receptors originated from an adult in good health and CMV-seronegative.

The rearrangement uses TRBV5-1 and TRBJ1-2; possible D gene TRBD1, 5 bases. From germline, CDR1 is SGHRS and CDR2 YFSETQ. The CDR3 spans 14 residues. V was shortened by 4 bases and J by 3 bases, with 13 bases between the two germline ends. The CDR3 spells CASSPLRGDYGYTF. The CDR3 nucleotides are TGCGCCAGCAGCCCTCTTCGGGGGGACTATGGCTACACCTTC.

V is TRBV5-1 and J is TRBJ2-6; TRBD2 is a possible D gene (6 bases). CDR1 is SGHRS, CDR2 YFSETQ, per germline. The V end was cut by 2 bases, the J end by 0 bases, with 15 bases between. This CDR3 is built from 18 residues. The CDR3 region is CASSFTMGLHSGANVLTF. In DNA form, the CDR3 reads TGCGCCAGCAGCTTCACAATGGGACTCCACTCTGGGGCCAACGTCCTGACTTTC.

The chain employs TRBV6-1 and TRBJ2-1; D gene ambiguous. The V and J ends lost 5 bases and 8 bases respectively, with 13 bases between them. CDR1 MNHNS and CDR2 SASEGT come from the germline V gene. The CDR3 loop spans 13 amino acids. This chain's CDR3 is CASSWVRVDEQFF. The CDR3 DNA follows: TGTGCCAGCAGTTGGGTAAGGGTTGATGAGCAGTTCTTC.

The CDR3 DNA sequence: TGTGCCAGCAGTTTCAGGACAGGGGGCGGTCAGCCCCAGCATTTT. This translates into CASSFRTGGGQPQHF. The chain carries TRBV28 and TRBJ1-5, with 11 bases matching TRBD1. Germline values: CDR1 MDHEN, CDR2 SYDVKM. J was trimmed by 6 bases and V by 3 bases; bases with no gene match: 4. The CDR3 totals 15 residues.

The V call is TRBV7-8, the J call TRBJ1-2; the D gene is possibly TRBD1 (6 bases). Germline V lookup: CDR1 SGHVS, CDR2 FQNEAQ. V lost 1 base to trimming and J lost 6 bases, with 12 bases between them. The CDR3 is made up of 14 amino acids. CDR3 sequence (DNA): TGTGCCAGCAGCTTAGTTCTGGGGGCGGATGGCTACACCTTC. Residues: CASSLVLGADGYTF. The variable domain in full, with the rest retrieved from reference TRBV7-8 and TRBJ1-2, is GAGVSQSPRYKVAKRGQDVALRCDPISGHVSLFWYQQALGQGPEFLTYFQNEAQLDKSGLPSDRFFAERPEGSVSTLKIQRTQQEDSAVYLCASSLVLGADGYTFGSGTRLTVV.

The rearrangement uses TRBV10-2 and TRBJ2-7; D gene unclear. Trimming removed 3 bases from V and 6 bases from J, with 9 bases in between. From germline, CDR1 is WSHSY and CDR2 SAAADI. The CDR3 is 12 amino acids. The CDR3 is CASSDPDAEQYF. The CDR3 coding sequence is TGCGCCAGCAGTGACCCCGACGCCGAGCAGTACTTC.

This chain uses TRBV5-6 with TRBJ1-2, with TRBD1 identical over 9 bases. Per the germline V gene, CDR1 is SGHDT and CDR2 is YYEEEE. J gave up 4 bases and V 2 bases, and 12 bases lay outside the gene matches. The CDR3 is made up of 17 amino acids. The DNA for the CDR3 is TGTGCCAGCAGCTTCTCGGGACAGGGAGGTGGAAGCTATGGCTACACCTTC. It encodes CASSFSGQGGGSYGYTF.

This clone occurred a few times. This sequence joins TRBV15 and TRBJ2-1; TRBD1 is a possible D gene (5 bases). Trimming cost V 0 bases and J 3 bases, with 12 bases left between them. Germline lookup yields CDR1 LNHNV and CDR2 YYDKDF (reference sequence). This CDR3 has 16 residues. This CDR3 reads CATSREAGKVYNEQFF. CDR3 sequence (DNA): TGTGCCACCAGCAGAGAGGCAGGGAAGGTCTACAATGAGCAGTTCTTC.

This clone was picked up one time. V and J are TRBV6-5 and TRBJ1-1; D is ambiguous. V was trimmed by 6 bases and J by 0 bases, leaving 11 bases between them. CDR1 is MNHEY and CDR2 is SVGAGI in the germline V gene. This CDR3 is 14 amino acids long. DNA for the CDR3: TGTGCCAGCAGCTTTGGAAGACTGAACACTGAAGCTTTCTTT. The encoded protein is CASSFGRLNTEAFF.

The chain is built from TRBV10-1 and TRBJ1-2; 7 bases are shared with TRBD1. The CDR3 is 13 amino acids. J gave up 7 bases and V 5 bases, and 7 bases lay outside the gene matches. In germline, CDR1 is WNHNN, CDR2 SYGVQD (reference sequence). The CDR3 nucleotides read TGCGCCAGCAGTAAAACAGGGGCGACTGGCTACACCTTC. Its protein product is CASSKTGATGYTF.

The chain recombines TRBV28 with TRBJ1-1; 7 bases map to TRBD1. This CDR3 region has 17 residues. V lost 5 bases and J lost 0; bases outside the gene matches: 12. The germline gives CDR1 MDHEN, CDR2 SYDVKM. CDR3 DNA sequence: TGTGCCAGCAGTCCCCCTGGAGGGGGCGGAATGAACACTGAAGCTTTCTTT. This gives the protein CASSPPGGGGMNTEAFF.

The V and J genes are TRBV7-9 and TRBJ2-3, with D uncertain. The V and J ends lost 2 bases and 1 base respectively, with 10 bases between them. The CDR3 covers 15 residues. The V gene's germline CDR1 is SEHNR and CDR2 FQNEAQ (reference sequence). The CDR3 coding sequence is TGTGCCAGCAGCTTATCCGAAGCGCGCACAGATACGCAGTATTTT. Encoded protein: CASSLSEARTDTQYF.

V usage is TRBV6-6 and J usage is TRBJ2-7; 9 bases align to TRBD1. The CDR3 totals 15 residues. V shed 2 bases, J shed 3 bases, and the junction held 5 bases outside the gene matches. Germline lookup yields CDR1 MNHNY and CDR2 SVGAGI (reference sequence). The CDR3 sequence is CASSYPGQGIYEQYF. The CDR3 DNA reads TGTGCCAGCAGTTACCCGGGACAGGGTATCTACGAGCAGTACTTC.

The rearrangement joins TRBV15 to TRBJ2-7; 7 positions match TRBD2. Per the germline V gene, CDR1 is LNHNV and CDR2 is YYDKDF (reference sequence). V was clipped by 4 bases and J by 3 bases; unmatched bases: 9. The length of the CDR3 is 15 residues. Here the CDR3 reads CATSKLASPLYEQYF. CDR3 bases: TGTGCCACCAGCAAACTAGCGTCCCCCCTCTACGAGCAGTACTTC.

The chain recombines TRBV4-3 with TRBJ1-4, with D possibly matching TRBD1 (6 bases). Between the trimmed V and J ends, which lost 2 bases and 5 bases, there was a span of 15 bases. The CDR3 totals 16 residues. Germline CDR1 and CDR2: LGHNA and YSLEER. CDR3 residues: CASSQQWGGANEKLFF. Here the CDR3 DNA reads TGCGCCAGCAGCCAACAGTGGGGGGGGGCCAATGAAAAACTGTTTTTT.